This TCR beta chain appears in the sequencing data of a study of T cells after yellow fever vaccination. The wider study: Libraries from low-cell-number fractions were prepared with the SMART-Seq v4 Ultra Low Input RNA kit.

One entry per CDR3 protein results from TCRdb running MiXCR on the 5' RACE reads. The sample shows around 590,000 distinct CDR3 sequences, 10% to 15% of them seen only once. Study-wide results and caveats: Researchers cautioned that FACS-sorted repertoires could harbor abundant clonotypes contaminating from the bulk population.

This clonotype was found a few times. The antigen is unknown. The CDR3 runs to 11 residues. V was pared by 6 bases and J by 12 bases, with 17 bases between. Germline V gives CDR1 SQVTM, CDR2 ANQGSEA. The chain combines TRBV29-1 with TRBJ2-5; unclear D gene. Sequenced here: PBMCs, sampled on the day of the yellow fever booster vaccination. The receptor was derived from a young man who received the YFV17D yellow fever vaccine. As DNA, the CDR3 is TGCAGCGTAGAGGTCGGCCACAGAAAGTACTTC. It specifies CSVEVGHRKYF. Full variable domain (outside the CDR3, taken from reference TRBV29-1 and TRBJ2-5): SAVISQKPSRDICQRGTSLTIQCQVDSQVTMMFWYRQQPGQSLTLIATANQGSEATYESGFVIDKFPISRPNLTFSTLTVSNMSPEDSSIYLCSVEVGHRKYFGPGTRLLVL.